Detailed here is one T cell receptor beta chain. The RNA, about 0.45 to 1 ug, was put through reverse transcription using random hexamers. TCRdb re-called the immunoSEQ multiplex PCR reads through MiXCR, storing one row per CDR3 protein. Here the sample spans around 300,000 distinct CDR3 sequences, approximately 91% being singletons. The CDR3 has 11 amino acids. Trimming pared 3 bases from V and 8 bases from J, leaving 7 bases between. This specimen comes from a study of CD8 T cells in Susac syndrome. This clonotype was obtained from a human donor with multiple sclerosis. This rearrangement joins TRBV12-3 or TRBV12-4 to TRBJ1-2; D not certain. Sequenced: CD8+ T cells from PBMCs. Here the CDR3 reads CASSFGRGYTF. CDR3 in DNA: TGTGCCAGCAGTTTCGGGAGGGGCTACACCTTC.